This T cell receptor (beta chain) comes out of a study of early stage breast cancer tumors. The wider study: Most invasive tumors, about 70% of the 16, were ER+/PR+/HER2-. Whole-study results and caveats: Compared with adjacent normal breast tissue, tumors showed approximately 2.5-fold greater T cell density and higher clonality.

Concerning this clone itself: Its cognate antigen is unknown.

Profiled with immunoSEQ multiplex PCR; TCRdb holds only in-frame clones, not every one. This sample has around 48,000 clones, with 75% to 95% found just once. The CDR3 contains 15 residues. Germline V gene lookup returns CDR1 LNHNV and CDR2 YYDKDF (reference sequence). Trimming cost V 3 bases and J 3 bases; bases outside gene matches: 3. The rearrangement uses TRBV15 and TRBJ1-2; 11 nucleotides match TRBD1. The specimen was blood. The receptor's source is a person aged 65-85 years with breast cancer. CDR3 residues: CATSRGQGDYYGYTF. The CDR3 nucleotides read TGTGCCACCAGCAGGGGACAGGGGGATTACTATGGCTACACCTTC.